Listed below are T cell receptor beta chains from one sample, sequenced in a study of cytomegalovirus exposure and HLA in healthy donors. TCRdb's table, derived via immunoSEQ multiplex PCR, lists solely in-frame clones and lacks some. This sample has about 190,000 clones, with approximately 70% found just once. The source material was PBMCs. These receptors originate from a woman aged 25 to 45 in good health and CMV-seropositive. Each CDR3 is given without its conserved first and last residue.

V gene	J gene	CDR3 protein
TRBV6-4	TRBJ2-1	ASSVEQGAYNEQF
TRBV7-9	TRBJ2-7	ASSPRQGSDEQY
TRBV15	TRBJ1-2	ATSSLVSGYT
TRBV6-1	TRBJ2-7	ASAPGQPYEQY
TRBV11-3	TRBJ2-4	ASFIRGRGGTKNIQY
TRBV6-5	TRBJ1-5	ASSWTASNQPQH
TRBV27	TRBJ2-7	ASSFGTGGEQY
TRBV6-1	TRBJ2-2	ASSAQFGELF
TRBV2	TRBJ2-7	ASKLGSYEQY
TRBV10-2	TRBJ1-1	ASSEVVAGTEAF
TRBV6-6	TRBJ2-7	ASSLTGTTNEQY
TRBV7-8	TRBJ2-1	ASSLPGFFDEQF
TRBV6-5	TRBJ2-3	ASSRRTSGADTQY
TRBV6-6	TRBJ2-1	AAGDERRSYNEQF
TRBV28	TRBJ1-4	ASRLSDRGTNEKLF
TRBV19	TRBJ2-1	ASSASGGNEQF
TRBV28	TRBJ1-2	ASSFAAGFGYGYT
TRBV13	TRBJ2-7	ASSSGTSDYEQY
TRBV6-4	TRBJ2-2	ASSLTAGTGELF
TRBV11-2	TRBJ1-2	ASSSDFYGYT
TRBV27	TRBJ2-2	ASRGQGNTGELF
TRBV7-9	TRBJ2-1	ASSLGVAGGPYNEQF
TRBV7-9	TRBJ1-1	ASSLGGAGTEAF
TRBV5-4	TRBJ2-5	ASSYPGGRQETQY
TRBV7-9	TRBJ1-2	ASSPGSLNYGYT
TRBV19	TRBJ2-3	ASSILGAVTDTQY
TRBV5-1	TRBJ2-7	ASSWGRERERREQY
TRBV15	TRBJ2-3	ATSREGGRSTDTQY
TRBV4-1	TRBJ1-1	ASSQDEGADTEAF
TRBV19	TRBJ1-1	ASRTGTRTEAF
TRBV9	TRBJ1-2	ASSASWGQGAKGYT
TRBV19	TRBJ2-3	ASTRDSTQY
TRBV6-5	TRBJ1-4	ASNRAATNEKLF
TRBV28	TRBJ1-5	ASSYPRQGAGQPQH
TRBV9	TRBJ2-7	ASSVARDRDYEQY
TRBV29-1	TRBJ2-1	SVVRAGSGRDRQF
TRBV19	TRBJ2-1	ASSIVGLAANEQF
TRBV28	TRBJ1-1	ASSPDGWSSSTEAF
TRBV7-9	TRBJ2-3	ASSSRGGLTDTQY
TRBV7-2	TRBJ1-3	ASSPKQGWSGNTIY
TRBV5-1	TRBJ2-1	ASSLPTSGGNNEQF
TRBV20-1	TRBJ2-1	SARRTRSF
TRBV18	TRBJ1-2	ASSSVAVEGYT
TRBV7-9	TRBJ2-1	ASSPNRGLEQF
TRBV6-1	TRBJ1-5	ASQEQVNQPQH
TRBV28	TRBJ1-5	ATKQGGGEPQH
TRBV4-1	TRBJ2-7	ASSRQPGGRDSYEQY
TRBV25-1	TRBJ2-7	ASSSDRGTYEQY
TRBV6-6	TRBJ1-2	ASSYSGQGGYGYT
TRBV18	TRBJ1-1	ASSPNEETGDQAF
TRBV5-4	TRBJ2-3	AMSGLGLTGRWY
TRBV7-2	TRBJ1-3	ASRQPGTGNTIY
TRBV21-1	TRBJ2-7	ASSKERTEPYEQY
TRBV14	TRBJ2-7	ASSQDLLYEQY